The TCR beta chain described here comes from a study of shared T cell receptors in the human thymus. Germline V gene data show CDR1 as SGHTA and CDR2 as FQGTGA. V gave up 5 bases and J gave up 4 bases, with 12 bases separating them. There are 13 residues in the CDR3. The assay was immunoSEQ multiplex PCR, and TCRdb's table has in-frame clones only and misses some. The data show approximately 660,000 clones, 88% seen once. This sample was shared with a second study, whose subject was human thymus T cells. That report notes: Thymus pieces cut out during corrective heart surgery were the tissue that was used. Seemingly biased V and J gene usage marked thymic and blood repertoires.

Sequenced material: thymocytes. This chain uses TRBV7-3 with TRBJ2-7; D is unclear. The receptor's source is a boy younger than two with a congenital heart defect. The CDR3 here is CASSPVARYEQYF. The CDR3 DNA reads TGTGCCAGCAGCCCCGTGGCTAGATACGAGCAGTACTTC.